This T cell receptor beta chain was sequenced during a study of CD8+ T cells in alopecia areata. Treatment denoted: oral pan-JAK inhibitor, 5-10 mg twice daily. Trimming took 7 bases from V and 2 from J; bases not matched to a gene: 4. The CDR3 sequence is 13 residues long. In germline, CDR1 is MNHEY, CDR2 SVGAGI. cDNA serving as the sequencing template came from extracted, reverse transcribed RNA. Profiling relied on immunoSEQ multiplex PCR, and the TCRdb table lists in-frame clones only, not all of them. The table has over 150,000 clones, around 59% seen once. The sample was CD4+ T cells sorted from blood, taken at week 24, from a patient treated with tofacitinib. This receptor was obtained from a human donor with alopecia areata. The chain carries TRBV6-5 and TRBJ1-1; 7 positions agree with TRBD1. CDR3 DNA: TGTGCCAGCACCCGGACAGGCAACACTGAAGCTTTCTTT. It is translated as CASTRTGNTEAFF.